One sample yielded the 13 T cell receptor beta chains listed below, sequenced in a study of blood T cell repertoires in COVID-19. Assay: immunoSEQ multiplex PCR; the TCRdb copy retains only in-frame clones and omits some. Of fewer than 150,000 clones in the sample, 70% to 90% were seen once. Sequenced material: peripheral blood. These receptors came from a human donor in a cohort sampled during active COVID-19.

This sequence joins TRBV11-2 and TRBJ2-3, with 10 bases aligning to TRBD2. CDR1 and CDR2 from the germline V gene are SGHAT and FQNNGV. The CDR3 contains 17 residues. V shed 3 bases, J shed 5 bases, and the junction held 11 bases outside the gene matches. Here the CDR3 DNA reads TGTGCCAGCAGCTTTAAGGGGCCACTAGCGGGAAGAGATACGCAGTATTTT. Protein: CASSFKGPLAGRDTQYF.

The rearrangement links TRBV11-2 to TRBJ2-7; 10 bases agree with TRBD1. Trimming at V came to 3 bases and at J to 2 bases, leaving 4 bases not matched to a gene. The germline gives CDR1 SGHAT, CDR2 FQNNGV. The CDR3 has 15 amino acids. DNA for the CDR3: TGTGCCAGCAGCTTTGACAGGGGGCTCACCTACGAGCAGTACTTC. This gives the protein CASSFDRGLTYEQYF.

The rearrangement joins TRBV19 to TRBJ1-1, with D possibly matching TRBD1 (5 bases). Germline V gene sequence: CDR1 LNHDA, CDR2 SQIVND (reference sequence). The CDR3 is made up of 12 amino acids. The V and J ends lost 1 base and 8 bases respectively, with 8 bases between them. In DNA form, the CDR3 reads TGTGCCAGTAGTATAGCCACAGGAGAAGCTTTCTTT. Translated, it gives CASSIATGEAFF.

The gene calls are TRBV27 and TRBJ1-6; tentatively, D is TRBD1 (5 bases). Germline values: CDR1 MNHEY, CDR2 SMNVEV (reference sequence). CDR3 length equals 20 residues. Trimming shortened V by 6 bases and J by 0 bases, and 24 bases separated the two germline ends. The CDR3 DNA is TGTGCCAGCAGGGGGACTCAGGGACTTTCCTTTAGCTCCTATAATTCACCCCTCCACTTT. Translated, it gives CASRGTQGLSFSSYNSPLHF.

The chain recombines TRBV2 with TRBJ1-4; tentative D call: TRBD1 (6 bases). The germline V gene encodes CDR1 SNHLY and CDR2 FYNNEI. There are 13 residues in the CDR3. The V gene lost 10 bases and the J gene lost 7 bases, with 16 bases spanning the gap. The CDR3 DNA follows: TGTGCCACCGGGGGGGGGCTCGGTGAAAAACTGTTTTTT. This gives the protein CATGGGLGEKLFF.

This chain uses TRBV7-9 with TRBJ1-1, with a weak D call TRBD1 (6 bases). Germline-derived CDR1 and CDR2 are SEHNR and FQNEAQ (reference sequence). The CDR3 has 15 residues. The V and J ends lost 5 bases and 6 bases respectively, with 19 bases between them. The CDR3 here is CASSPQQGRAAEAFF. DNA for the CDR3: TGTGCCAGCAGCCCCCAACAGGGTCGGGCCGCTGAAGCTTTCTTT.

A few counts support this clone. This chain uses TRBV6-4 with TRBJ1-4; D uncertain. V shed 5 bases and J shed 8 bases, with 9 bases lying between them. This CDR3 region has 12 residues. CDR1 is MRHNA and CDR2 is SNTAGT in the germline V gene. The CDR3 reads CASSPPYEKLFF. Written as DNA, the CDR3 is TGTGCCAGCAGTCCCCCCTACGAAAAACTGTTTTTT.

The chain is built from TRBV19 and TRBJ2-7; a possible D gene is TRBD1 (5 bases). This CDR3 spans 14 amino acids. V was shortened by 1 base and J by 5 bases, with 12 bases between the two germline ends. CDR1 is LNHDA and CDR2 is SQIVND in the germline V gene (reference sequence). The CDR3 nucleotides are TGTGCCAGTAGTATAGTTTTCAGGGCAGACGAGCAGTACTTC. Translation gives CASSIVFRADEQYF.

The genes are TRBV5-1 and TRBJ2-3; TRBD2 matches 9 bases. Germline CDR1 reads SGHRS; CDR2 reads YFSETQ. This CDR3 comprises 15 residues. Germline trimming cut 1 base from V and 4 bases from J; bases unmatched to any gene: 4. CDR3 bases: TGCGCCAGCAGCTTGCAGCGGGGGGCCGCAGATACGCAGTATTTT. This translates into CASSLQRGAADTQYF. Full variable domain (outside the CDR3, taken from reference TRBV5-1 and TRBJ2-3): KAGVTQTPRYLIKTRGQQVTLSCSPISGHRSVSWYQQTPGQGLQFLFEYFSETQRNKGNFPGRFSGRQFSNSRSEMNVSTLELGDSALYLCASSLQRGAADTQYFGPGTRLTVL.

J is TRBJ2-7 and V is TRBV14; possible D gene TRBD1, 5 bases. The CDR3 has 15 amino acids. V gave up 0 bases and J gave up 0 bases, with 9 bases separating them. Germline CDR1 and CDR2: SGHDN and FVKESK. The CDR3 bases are TGTGCCAGCAGCCAAGAAGCAGGGAACTCCTACGAGCAGTACTTC. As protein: CASSQEAGNSYEQYF.

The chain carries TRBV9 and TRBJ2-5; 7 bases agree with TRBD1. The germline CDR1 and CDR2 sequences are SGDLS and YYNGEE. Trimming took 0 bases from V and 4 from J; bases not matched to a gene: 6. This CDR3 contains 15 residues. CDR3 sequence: CASSVGRQGLETQYF. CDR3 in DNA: TGTGCCAGCAGCGTAGGGCGACAGGGCTTAGAGACCCAGTACTTC.

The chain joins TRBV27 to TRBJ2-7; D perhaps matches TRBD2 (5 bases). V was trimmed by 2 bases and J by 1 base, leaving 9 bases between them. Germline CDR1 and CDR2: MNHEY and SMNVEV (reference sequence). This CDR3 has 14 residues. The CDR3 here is CASSLGWTSYEQYF. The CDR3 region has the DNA TGTGCCAGCAGTTTAGGCTGGACTTCCTACGAGCAGTACTTC.

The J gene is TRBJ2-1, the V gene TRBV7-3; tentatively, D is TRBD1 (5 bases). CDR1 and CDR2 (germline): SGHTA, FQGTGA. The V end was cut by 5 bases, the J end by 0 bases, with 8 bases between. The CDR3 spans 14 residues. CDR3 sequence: CASSLDNSYNEQFF. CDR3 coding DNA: TGTGCCAGCAGCCTGGACAACTCCTACAATGAGCAGTTCTTC. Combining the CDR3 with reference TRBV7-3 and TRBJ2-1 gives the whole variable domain GAGVSQTPSNKVTEKGKYVELRCDPISGHTALYWYRQSLGQGPEFLIYFQGTGAADDSGLPNDRFFAVRPEGSVSTLKIQRTERGDSAVYLCASSLDNSYNEQFFGPGTRLTVL.